The 26 T cell receptor beta chains reported below all come from one sample, sequenced in a study of T cells in tumors after PD-1 blockade. Sequencing used immunoSEQ multiplex PCR; TCRdb keeps in-frame clones, though not all of them. The data hold more than 45,000 clones, with roughly 84% observed a single time. The sequencing here drew on PBMCs, taken before anti-PD-1 therapy. These receptors were taken from a human donor with advanced basal cell or squamous cell carcinoma (not recorded which).

This clone is large in the sample. The chain is built from TRBV2 and TRBJ2-7, with TRBD1 matching over 8 bases. V was pared by 3 bases and J by 5 bases, with 15 bases of the junction left unmatched. The CDR3 has 17 residues. Germline V gives CDR1 SNHLY, CDR2 FYNNEI. CDR3 sequence: CASSDPEGTGGFDEQYF. CDR3 nucleotides: TGTGCCAGCAGTGACCCTGAGGGAACAGGGGGTTTCGACGAGCAGTACTTC.

J is TRBJ2-7 and V is TRBV6-5; TRBD1 might be the D (5 bases). The CDR3 contains 14 residues. The V gene lost 8 bases and the J gene lost 0 bases, with 14 bases spanning the gap. CDR1 and CDR2 (germline): MNHEY, SVGAGI. Written as DNA, the CDR3 is TGTGCCAGCTTTTTCCAGGGAAGCTCCTACGAGCAGTACTTC. Translating it yields CASFFQGSSYEQYF.

This sequence joins TRBV20-1 and TRBJ1-1; TRBD1 might be the D (6 bases). The CDR3 runs to 11 residues. Per germline, CDR1 DFQATT and CDR2 SNEGSKA (reference sequence). Trimming took 6 bases from V and 5 from J, leaving 10 bases between them. This CDR3 is CSAEQGTEAFF. The CDR3 DNA sequence: TGCAGTGCAGAACAGGGAACTGAAGCTTTCTTT.

The CDR3 protein is CASSQEGFGVGTAFF. In DNA, the CDR3 is TGTGCCAGCAGCCAAGAAGGTTTCGGGGTCGGCACGGCTTTCTTT. This chain links TRBV4-2 with TRBJ1-1; D is ambiguous. Germline lookup yields CDR1 LGHNA and CDR2 YNFKEQ. This CDR3 contains 15 residues. V was shortened by 0 bases and J by 11 bases, with 19 bases between the two germline ends.

The V call is TRBV13, the J call TRBJ1-4; no firm D call. This CDR3 region has 16 residues. V was clipped by 5 bases and J by 7 bases, with 20 bases between them. CDR1 is PRHDT, CDR2 FYEKMQ, per germline (reference sequence). This CDR3 is CASSALTVGMGEKLFF. For the CDR3, the DNA is TGTGCCAGCAGCGCTCTGACGGTCGGTATGGGTGAAAAACTGTTTTTT.

This chain uses TRBV4-1 with TRBJ2-7; D is perhaps TRBD2 (6 bases). V lost 0 bases and J 2 bases, leaving 14 bases between the germline ends. CDR3 length: 16 residues. Germline-derived CDR1 and CDR2 are MGHRA and YSYEKL. The CDR3 here is CASSQDAVAATYEQYF. CDR3 DNA: TGCGCCAGCAGCCAAGATGCGGTAGCGGCTACCTACGAGCAGTACTTC.

This rearrangement joins TRBV13 to TRBJ2-7; the match to TRBD2 covers 8 bases. CDR1 and CDR2 from the germline V gene are PRHDT and FYEKMQ (reference sequence). The length of the CDR3 is 17 residues. After removal of 0 bases from V and 2 bases from J, the junction contained 9 bases not matched to a gene. CDR3 region: CASSLGRGGQRTYEQYF. Written as DNA, the CDR3 is TGTGCCAGCAGCTTAGGACGGGGGGGGCAAAGGACCTACGAGCAGTACTTC.

In its sample, this clone was seen once. This chain uses TRBV6-5 with TRBJ1-2, with a weak D call TRBD1 (5 bases). Germline CDR1 and CDR2: MNHEY and SVGAGI. This CDR3 spans 15 amino acids. V was trimmed by 2 bases and J by 6 bases, leaving 16 bases between them. The CDR3 DNA sequence: TGTGCCAGCAGTTACCGGGGAGGGGTAAGACATGGCTACACCTTC. Its protein product is CASSYRGGVRHGYTF.

The J gene is TRBJ2-5, the V gene TRBV5-1, with D possibly TRBD1 on 6 matching bases. Trimming took off 4 bases at V and 4 bases at J, with 20 bases between the two ends. Germline assignment: CDR1 SGHRS and CDR2 YFSETQ. The CDR3 spans 16 residues. CDR3 coding DNA: TGCGCCAGCAGCCAAACAGGGAGAGATTGGCGAGAGACCCAGTACTTC. It translates to CASSQTGRDWRETQYF.

This clone has only a few counts. V and J are TRBV7-8 and TRBJ1-6; TRBD1 matches 9 bases. Per germline, CDR1 SGHVS and CDR2 FQNEAQ. V dropped 1 base and J dropped 8; count of bases not matched to a gene: 3. The CDR3 covers 15 residues. CDR3 residues: CASSLDTGGYSPLHF. The CDR3 coding sequence is TGTGCCAGCAGCTTAGATACAGGGGGCTATTCACCCCTCCACTTT.

The chain employs TRBV6-6 and TRBJ1-4, with D hard to call. Germline loops: CDR1 MNHNY, CDR2 SVGAGI (reference sequence). This CDR3 is 15 amino acids long. Trimming took 8 bases from V and 8 from J, leaving 21 bases between them. CDR3 region: CASSLSRQTKEKLFF. The DNA for the CDR3 is TGTGCCAGCTCCCTTAGTAGGCAGACGAAGGAAAAACTGTTTTTT.

The chain combines TRBV2 with TRBJ2-1; 13 bases match TRBD2. Looked up from germline, CDR1 is SNHLY and CDR2 is FYNNEI. This CDR3 spans 13 amino acids. The V and J ends lost 11 bases and 12 bases, in that order; junction bases with no gene match: 10. The CDR3 region has the DNA TGTGCCGGTATGGGACTAGCGGGGTCCGGGCAGTTCTTC. It codes for CAGMGLAGSGQFF. Complete variable domain (other parts from reference TRBV2 and TRBJ2-1): EPEVTQTPSHQVTQMGQEVILRCVPISNHLYFYWYRQILGQKVEFLVSFYNNEISEKSEIFDDQFSVERPDGSNFTLKIRSTKLEDSAMYFCAGMGLAGSGQFFGPGTRLTVL.

The rearrangement links TRBV3-1 (or the pseudogene TRBV3-2) to TRBJ2-3, with 11 bases that match TRBD2. The trim removed 1 base at V and 9 bases at J, leaving 3 bases unmatched. The CDR3 length is 14 residues. The germline V gene encodes CDR1 LGHDT and CDR2 YNNKEL (reference sequence). This CDR3 is CASSQGASGRTQYF. The CDR3 nucleotides are TGTGCCAGCAGCCAAGGGGCTAGCGGGAGGACGCAGTATTTT.

The table lists this clone with a few counts. The rearrangement joins TRBV13 to TRBJ2-3, with 7 positions matching TRBD2. Trimming took 4 bases from V and 2 from J; bases not matched to a gene: 6. Germline-derived CDR1 and CDR2 are PRHDT and FYEKMQ (reference sequence). This CDR3 contains 15 residues. The CDR3, as DNA: TGTGCCAGCAGCTCCCGGGGACTATTCACAGATACGCAGTATTTT. Translating gives CASSSRGLFTDTQYF.

The chain couples TRBV19 to TRBJ1-2; D not resolved. The CDR3 is 12 residues long. Looked up from germline, CDR1 is LNHDA and CDR2 is SQIVND (reference sequence). Trimming cost V 3 bases and J 8 bases, with 10 bases left between them. CDR3 protein: CASSIRSGGYTF. The DNA of the CDR3 is TGTGCCAGTAGTATCCGTTCCGGGGGCTACACCTTC.

The chain links TRBV28 to TRBJ1-1, with a possible D match to TRBD1 (5 bases). V dropped 1 base and J dropped 3 bases, with 9 bases sitting between them. Germline CDR1 is MDHEN and CDR2 is SYDVKM. The CDR3 consists of 14 residues. The CDR3: CASSLLRGYTEAFF. The CDR3 DNA is TGTGCCAGCAGTTTATTAAGGGGTTACACTGAAGCTTTCTTT.

The chain recombines TRBV4-1 with TRBJ2-7; D is perhaps TRBD1 (6 bases). CDR1 and CDR2 from the germline V gene are MGHRA and YSYEKL. The CDR3 length is 16 residues. The V gene lost 3 bases and the J gene lost 4 bases, with 19 bases spanning the gap. CDR3 region: CASSQEVGALLYEQYF. The CDR3 DNA sequence: TGCGCCAGCAGCCAGGAAGTGGGGGCTCTACTATACGAGCAGTACTTC.

This chain uses TRBV5-1 with TRBJ2-3; TRBD2 aligns across 11 bases. The ends lost 2 bases at V and 2 bases at J; junction bases unmatched: 4. In germline, CDR1 is SGHRS, CDR2 YFSETQ. There are 16 residues in the CDR3. CDR3: CASSFGTSGVTDTQYF. In DNA, the CDR3 is TGCGCCAGCAGCTTTGGGACTAGCGGAGTCACAGATACGCAGTATTTT.

This clone is categorized as medium-sized. This sequence joins TRBV1 and TRBJ1-5; the table's D call, TRBD1, has no DNA check behind it. TRBV1 has pseudogene status. This CDR3 region has 16 residues. CDR3 loop: CTSSQVWTGGLQPQHF. DNA of the CDR3: TGCACCAGCAGCCAAGTTTGGACAGGGGGCCTTCAGCCCCAGCATTTT.

The chain employs TRBV14 and TRBJ2-2, with TRBD2 matching over 11 bases. Germline CDR1 is SGHDN and CDR2 is FVKESK. The CDR3 extends over 15 amino acids. V dropped 9 bases and J dropped 8; count of bases not matched to a gene: 11. CDR3 in amino acids: CASRLAGRTGGELFF. CDR3 nucleotides: TGTGCCAGTCGACTAGCGGGACGAACCGGTGGGGAGCTGTTTTTT.

This chain links TRBV20-1 with TRBJ2-1, with no clear D. Between the trimmed V and J ends, which lost 5 bases and 2 bases, there was a span of 1 base. Germline CDR1 and CDR2: DFQATT and SNEGSKA (reference sequence). The CDR3 loop spans 10 amino acids. CDR3 coding DNA: TGCAGTGCTGCCTACAATGAGCAGTTCTTC. Amino acid sequence: CSAAYNEQFF.

The rearrangement joins TRBV18 to TRBJ1-4; D may be TRBD1 (5 bases). Germline V gene lookup returns CDR1 KGHSH and CDR2 LQKENI. The CDR3 length is 15 residues. V was cut by 3 bases and J by 15 bases, with 23 bases left in between. CDR3 region: CASSPIPGTGVLLFF. CDR3 sequence (DNA): TGTGCCAGCTCACCGATCCCCGGGACCGGAGTCTTGTTGTTTTTT.

Only a few counts were recorded for this clone. V gene TRBV2 combines with J gene TRBJ2-2, with TRBD1 matching over 9 bases. This CDR3 has 17 residues. Germline V CDR1 and CDR2: SNHLY, FYNNEI. V gave up 3 bases and J gave up 5 bases; unmatched junction bases: 10. The CDR3 nucleotides are TGTGCCAGCAGTGACGATGTGGACAGGGGAAATACCGGGGAGCTGTTTTTT. Translating it yields CASSDDVDRGNTGELFF.

J is TRBJ2-1 and V is TRBV3-1 (or the pseudogene TRBV3-2); TRBD2 matches at 10 bases. CDR1 is LGHDT and CDR2 is YNNKEL in the germline V gene (reference sequence). The CDR3 consists of 13 residues. With V trimmed by 4 bases and J by 6 bases, 0 bases remained unmatched. CDR3 coding DNA: TGTGCCAGCAGCCTAGCGGGGGGCAATGAGCAGTTCTTC. Translation gives CASSLAGGNEQFF.

CDR3 residues: CASSEDYYGYTF. CDR3 DNA sequence: TGTGCCAGTAGTGAAGACTACTATGGCTACACCTTC. The rearrangement uses TRBV19 and TRBJ1-2, with D uncertain. Germline lookup yields CDR1 LNHDA and CDR2 SQIVND (reference sequence). V lost 5 bases to trimming and J lost 3 bases, with 7 bases between them. The CDR3 is 12 amino acids.

This chain connects TRBV18 to TRBJ2-7, with a possible D match to TRBD1 (6 bases). V gave up 6 bases and J gave up 4 bases, with 22 bases separating them. This CDR3 comprises 16 residues. Germline values: CDR1 KGHSH, CDR2 LQKENI. The CDR3 region is CASSPSRRQRGYEQYF. CDR3 bases: TGTGCCAGCTCCCCCTCGAGAAGACAAAGGGGGTACGAGCAGTACTTC. The variable domain in full, completed from reference TRBV18 and TRBJ2-7, reads NAGVMQNPRHLVRRRGQEARLRCSPMKGHSHVYWYRQLPEEGLKFMVYLQKENIIDESGMPKERFSAEFPKEGPSILRIQQVVRGDSAAYFCASSPSRRQRGYEQYFGPGTRLTVT.